Listed below are T cell receptor beta chains from one sample, sequenced in a study of chemoradiotherapy in HPV16-positive cancers. Repertoires were generated with immunoSEQ multiplex PCR, while TCRdb's copy carries only in-frame clones and drops some. The sample contains 65,000 to 80,000 clones, roughly 86% of which appear only once. The sample here was blood, taken from a patient who underwent chemoradiotherapy. Receptors originate from a human donor with HPV-associated anogenital cancer. Each CDR3 is given with its conserved first and last residue. A D gene is named only where the DNA matches it firmly. A clone size is listed for some rows: how often the clone was seen (once, few, many), or a class if it is expanded.

>TRBJ2-7|NA|TRBV4-1|TRBD2
CASSRLAGIYEQYF
TGCGCCAGCAGCCGACTAGCGGGTATCTACGAGCAGTACTTC
>TRBJ2-3|once|TRBV11-3|TRBD2
CASSRGLASSTDTQYF
TGTGCCAGCAGCCGGGGACTAGCGTCTAGCACAGATACGCAGTATTTT
>TRBJ2-7|NA|TRBV4-1|NA
CASSRGYEQYF
TGCGCCAGCAGCCGCGGCTACGAGCAGTACTTC
>TRBJ1-5|NA|TRBV5-6|NA
CASSLGQLNQPQHF
TGTGCCAGCAGCTTGGGACAGCTCAATCAGCCCCAGCATTTT
>TRBJ2-7|NA|TRBV5-1|NA
CASSLGDLTGEQYF
TGCGCCAGCAGCCTAGGGGACCTTACGGGCGAGCAGTACTTC
>TRBJ2-7|NA|TRBV28|NA
CASNGRRSYEQYF
TGTGCCAGCAACGGGAGACGCTCCTACGAGCAGTACTTC
>TRBJ1-2|NA|TRBV5-1|TRBD1
CASSLSGQGSGYTF
TGCGCCAGCAGCTTGTCGGGACAGGGATCCGGCTACACCTTC
>TRBJ1-4|NA|TRBV7-9|NA
CASSYSRGTNEKLFF
TGTGCCAGCAGTTACTCAAGGGGGACTAATGAAAAACTGTTTTTT
>TRBJ1-5|NA|TRBV29-1|NA
CSATTGNVGNQPQHF
TGCAGCGCAACGACCGGGAACGTGGGCAATCAGCCCCAGCATTTT
>TRBJ2-7|NA|TRBV18|TRBD2
CASSGSGSIAYEQYF
TGTGCCAGCTCAGGTAGCGGGAGTATTGCCTACGAGCAGTACTTC
>TRBJ1-1|NA|TRBV28|TRBD1
CASSPEEYRGLTEAFF
TGTGCCAGCAGCCCCGAAGAATACAGGGGGCTGACTGAAGCTTTCTTT
>TRBJ2-7|once|TRBV5-6|TRBD2
CASSPGGTSGFYEQYF
TGTGCCAGCAGCCCGGGGGGGACTAGCGGGTTCTACGAGCAGTACTTC
>TRBJ1-3|NA|TRBV28|NA
CASSLVSAGNTIYF
TGTGCCAGCAGTTTAGTCTCGGCTGGAAACACCATATATTTT
>TRBJ1-2|NA|TRBV30|NA
CAWLVEVYGYTF
TGTGCCTGGCTAGTGGAAGTCTATGGCTACACCTTC
>TRBJ1-6|NA|TRBV6-1|NA
CASSLGWGNSPLHF
TGTGCCAGCAGCCTCGGTTGGGGCAATTCACCCCTCCACTTT
>TRBJ2-1|NA|TRBV29-1|TRBD2
CSVVLAGGIYNEQFF
TGCAGCGTTGTACTAGCGGGGGGTATCTACAATGAGCAGTTCTTC
>TRBJ1-5|NA|TRBV6-5|TRBD1
CASSSGGQPQHF
TGTGCCAGCAGTTCAGGGGGACAGCCCCAGCATTTT
>TRBJ1-5|NA|TRBV28|NA
CASSLGQPNQPQHF
TGTGCCAGCAGTTTAGGGCAGCCCAATCAGCCCCAGCATTTT
>TRBJ2-7|NA|TRBV5-1|TRBD1
CASSSLGTGVGYEQYF
TGCGCCAGCAGCTCCCTAGGGACAGGGGTAGGCTACGAGCAGTACTTC
>TRBJ1-2|once|TRBV10-3|TRBD1
CAISEGPTGGGGYTF
TGTGCCATCAGTGAGGGCCCTACAGGGGGTGGTGGCTACACCTTC
>TRBJ1-2|NA|TRBV7-2|NA
CASSLRGSYGYTF
TGTGCCAGCAGCTTAAGGGGGAGTTATGGCTACACCTTC
>TRBJ1-5|NA|TRBV10-2|NA
CASSDDRGAQPQHF
TGCGCCAGCAGTGACGACCGGGGAGCCCAGCCCCAGCATTTT
>TRBJ2-7|NA|TRBV7-9|NA
CASSPSAGRSYEQYF
TGTGCCAGCAGCCCGTCGGCAGGACGTTCCTACGAGCAGTACTTC
>TRBJ1-6|NA|TRBV9|NA
CASSVFVQGNSPLHF
TGTGCCAGCAGCGTCTTTGTCCAGGGGAATTCACCCCTCCACTTT
>TRBJ1-1|NA|TRBV5-1|NA
CASSFGGSAAQDTEAFF
TGCGCCAGCAGCTTTGGGGGTTCGGCAGCGCAGGACACTGAAGCTTTCTTT
>TRBJ2-3|NA|TRBV7-9|NA
CASSFPDTQYF
TGTGCCAGCAGCTTCCCAGATACGCAGTATTTT
>TRBJ2-3|NA|TRBV29-1|NA
CSPFGRKSTDTQYF
TGCAGCCCGTTCGGGAGAAAATCCACAGATACGCAGTATTTT
>TRBJ1-1|NA|TRBV19|NA
CASSIGRSTEAFF
TGTGCCAGTAGTATAGGGCGGAGCACTGAAGCTTTCTTT
>TRBJ2-3|NA|TRBV7-2|TRBD2
CASSSILAGGFTDTQYF
TGTGCCAGCAGCTCGATCCTAGCGGGAGGGTTCACAGATACGCAGTATTTT
>TRBJ1-2|NA|TRBV6-6|TRBD1
CASSLTGNYGYTF
TGTGCCAGCAGTCTGACAGGGAACTATGGCTACACCTTC
>TRBJ2-7|NA|TRBV9|TRBD2
CASSATSGNGNEQYF
TGTGCCAGCAGCGCGACTAGCGGGAACGGGAACGAGCAGTACTTC
>TRBJ2-7|NA|TRBV7-9|NA
CASSPRTVGTNYEQYF
TGTGCCAGCAGCCCCCGGACAGTGGGTACGAACTACGAGCAGTACTTC
>TRBJ2-7|once|TRBV2|TRBD1
CASSDRTGYDYEQYF
TGTGCCAGCAGTGACAGGACAGGGTACGACTACGAGCAGTACTTC
>TRBJ2-3|NA|TRBV9|TRBD2
CASSLAASGRTDTQYF
TGTGCCAGCAGTCTCGCGGCGAGCGGGAGAACAGATACGCAGTATTTT
>TRBJ2-7|NA|TRBV5-6|TRBD1
CASKTPGGYEQYF
TGTGCCAGCAAGACCCCAGGGGGCTACGAGCAGTACTTC
>TRBJ2-7|once|TRBV11-2|NA
CASSLDQGGGVISYEQYF
TGTGCCAGCAGCTTAGATCAGGGAGGGGGCGTGATCTCCTACGAGCAGTACTTC
>TRBJ1-2|NA|TRBV5-6|NA
CASSPSGGGYTF
TGTGCCAGCAGCCCCTCCGGGGGCGGCTACACCTTC
>TRBJ1-2|NA|TRBV14|NA
CASSQVSRGMGGYTF
TGTGCCAGCAGCCAAGTGAGCAGAGGGATGGGTGGCTACACCTTC
>TRBJ2-5|NA|TRBV2|NA
CASSLGRLETQYF
TGTGCCAGCAGTCTCGGCAGGCTGGAGACCCAGTACTTC
>TRBJ2-7|NA|TRBV4-1|TRBD2
CASSQEASGAPYEQYF
TGCGCCAGCAGCCAAGAGGCTAGCGGGGCTCCCTACGAGCAGTACTTC
>TRBJ1-4|NA|TRBV6-5|TRBD1
CASSYSVQGANEKLFF
TGTGCCAGCAGTTACTCGGTCCAGGGGGCTAATGAAAAACTGTTTTTT
>TRBJ2-1|NA|TRBV28|NA
CASSLVSKLGYNEQFF
TGTGCCAGCAGTTTAGTCTCTAAGCTCGGGTACAATGAGCAGTTCTTC
>TRBJ2-1|few|TRBV4-2|NA
CASSQDRTHLNEQFF
TGTGCCAGCAGCCAAGATAGAACGCACCTCAATGAGCAGTTCTTC
>TRBJ2-7|NA|TRBV30|TRBD1
CAWSDETGLTPYEQYF
TGTGCCTGGAGTGACGAGACAGGGCTAACACCCTACGAGCAGTACTTC
>TRBJ2-3|NA|TRBV6-1|NA
CASSEWTGQGDTQYF
TGTGCCAGCAGTGAATGGACGGGGCAGGGAGATACGCAGTATTTT